A selection of T cell receptor beta chains follows, all from one sample in a study of human T cells and chemical hapten exposure. TCRdb used MiXCR to reprocess the RACE reads, holding one entry per CDR3 protein. This table holds over 50,000 distinct CDR3 sequences, 8.5% to 10% found once. The material was whole blood, obtained in connection with sensitization to the hapten diphenylcyclopropenone (DPC). All receptors come from a woman in her twenties or thirties with alopecia areata. Some clones in this sample may be carry-over from other donors' samples. Both conserved end residues are part of each CDR3. Part of the rows lack a size; the others show once, few, many or a class for expanded clones.

V gene	clone size	J gene	CDR3 protein
TRBV18	many	TRBJ2-3	CASSGTGRSTDTQYF
TRBV7-6	many	TRBJ1-2	CASSLDGLLGYTF
TRBV19	.	TRBJ1-5	CASSRWGPQHF
TRBV15	.	TRBJ2-2	CATSRDGTEEGELFF
TRBV12-3/TRBV12-4	.	TRBJ1-5	CASSQGAGGHYSNQPQHF
TRBV28	few	TRBJ2-5	CASTLGGDQETQYF
TRBV10-3	.	TRBJ1-5	CAISESAGGTLGTQHF
TRBV15	many	TRBJ1-4	CATSNLGAQGADEKLFF
TRBV28	few	TRBJ1-1	CASSLFDTVNTEAFF
TRBV3-1	.	TRBJ2-4	CASSQGSRGLDIQYF
TRBV7-9	many	TRBJ1-2	CASSLGGANYGYTF
TRBV28	.	TRBJ2-2	CASSPGRGIDTGELFF
TRBV20-1	many	TRBJ1-1	CSARARMNTEAFF
TRBV5-4	few	TRBJ2-1	CASSFYRVQGTNEQFF
TRBV12-3/TRBV12-4	many	TRBJ1-1	CASSPSGGRTEAFF
TRBV3-1	many	TRBJ2-3	CASRGRSGPEADTQYF
TRBV20-1	many	TRBJ2-3	CSASPGGTDTQYF
TRBV5-1	many	TRBJ2-2	CASSLVRGATGELFF
TRBV27	.	TRBJ1-4	CASSPTEWRNEKLFF
TRBV6-2/TRBV6-3	many	TRBJ2-3	CASSYHLLTDTQYF
TRBV28	.	TRBJ1-2	CASSLEGTGAYGYTF
TRBV11-2	.	TRBJ1-6	CASRRGQGTGSSYNSPLHF
TRBV27	.	TRBJ2-3	CASSSRKESKADTQYF
TRBV12-3/TRBV12-4	few	TRBJ2-7	CASRSSRYEQYF
TRBV10-3	many	TRBJ2-1	CAISDGQGGEQFF
TRBV27	many	TRBJ2-3	CASSLSLRGGDTQYF
TRBV7-3	few	TRBJ2-7	CASSLSRGNEQYF
TRBV11-2	few	TRBJ2-7	CASSLEGQGLYEQYF
TRBV27	many	TRBJ2-7	CARKPRVHEQYF
TRBV7-2	few	TRBJ2-1	CASSRSTLTYNEQFF
TRBV7-9	.	TRBJ2-2	CASKGQLNTEELFF
TRBV2	.	TRBJ2-2	CASSPQGATGELFF
TRBV6-1	few	TRBJ2-1	CASRTSGGFGEQFF
TRBV11-2	few	TRBJ1-1	CASSLDRTGWVTEAFF
TRBV9	many	TRBJ1-1	CASSVDGGITEAFF
TRBV29-1	.	TRBJ2-7	CSVEGAYEQYF
TRBV11-2	.	TRBJ2-6	CASSFQADNVLTF
TRBV28	many	TRBJ2-3	CASSFAFTDTQYF